The 21 T cell receptor beta chains below come from one sample, sequenced in a study of cytomegalovirus exposure and HLA in healthy donors. In the PCR, 60 Vbeta and 13 Jbeta primers were used. Clones were read by immunoSEQ multiplex PCR, and TCRdb kept only the in-frame ones, dropping some. The sample carries roughly 170,000 clones, about 79% recorded once. Sequenced input: PBMCs. The receptors here all came from a girl aged 2 to 10 in good health and CMV-seropositive.

The rearrangement uses TRBV28 and TRBJ1-2; possibly TRBD1 for D (5 bases). Germline lookup yields CDR1 MDHEN and CDR2 SYDVKM. This CDR3 is 13 amino acids long. The V end was cut by 6 bases, the J end by 9 bases, with 17 bases between. CDR3 amino acids: CASSPTASWSYTF. CDR3 bases: TGTGCCAGCAGCCCGACAGCCTCCTGGAGCTACACCTTC.

The chain couples TRBV27 to TRBJ1-1; 11 nucleotides match TRBD1. The CDR3 has 14 residues. Germline V gives CDR1 MNHEY, CDR2 SMNVEV (reference sequence). Trimming cost V 5 bases and J 5 bases; bases outside gene matches: 4. CDR3 nucleotide sequence: TGTGCCAGCAGTGAGGGACAGGGGGTGACTGAAGCTTTCTTT. Encoded protein: CASSEGQGVTEAFF.

This sequence joins TRBV1 and TRBJ2-3; no check of the table's D call, TRBD1, against the DNA was made. TRBV1 is termed a pseudogene. The CDR3 sequence is 13 residues long. The CDR3 here is CTSSQDWGDTQYF. CDR3 nucleotide sequence: TGCACCAGCAGCCAAGATTGGGGCGATACGCAGTATTTT.

The chain has TRBV11-2 and TRBJ2-1, with 8 bases matching TRBD1. The length of the CDR3 is 16 residues. V was clipped by 2 bases and J by 1 base; unmatched bases: 4. Germline values: CDR1 SGHAT, CDR2 FQNNGV. CDR3 amino acids: CASSLRGDRSYNEQFF. Written as DNA, the CDR3 is TGTGCCAGCAGCTTAAGGGGGGACAGGTCCTACAATGAGCAGTTCTTC.

This chain connects TRBV5-1 to TRBJ1-1; D may be TRBD1 (6 bases). With 4 bases removed from V and 7 bases from J, the gap between germline ends came to 17 bases. The CDR3 loop spans 14 amino acids. Germline V lookup: CDR1 SGHRS, CDR2 YFSETQ. The CDR3: CASSLPRGTDEAFF. The CDR3 DNA is TGCGCCAGCAGCCTTCCAAGGGGGACGGATGAAGCTTTCTTT.

This chain connects TRBV28 to TRBJ2-7; tentatively, D is TRBD1 (5 bases). The CDR3 runs to 16 residues. Trimming removed 6 bases at V and 2 bases at J, with 20 bases between. Germline V gene lookup returns CDR1 MDHEN and CDR2 SYDVKM. This chain's CDR3 is CASSTRARVSPYEQYF. The CDR3 bases are TGTGCCAGCAGCACCCGAGCCAGGGTTAGTCCCTACGAGCAGTACTTC. The full variable domain, rest sourced from reference TRBV28 and TRBJ2-7, is DVKVTQSSRYLVKRTGEKVFLECVQDMDHENMFWYRQDPGLGLRLIYFSYDVKMKEKGDIPEGYSVSREKKERFSLILESASTNQTSMYLCASSTRARVSPYEQYFGPGTRLTVT.

This rearrangement joins TRBV19 to TRBJ1-4; 7 bases agree with TRBD1. V trimming: 7 bases; J trimming: 10 bases; junction bases outside the gene matches: 3. The CDR3 runs to 11 residues. The germline V gene has CDR1 LNHDA and CDR2 SQIVND (reference sequence). Here the CDR3 DNA reads TGTGCCAGTATTAACAGGGGAAAACTGTTTTTT. Its protein is CASINRGKLFF.

CDR3 in amino acids: CASGLVAGAGALHGYTF. CDR3 nucleotides: TGTGCTAGTGGTTTGGTCGCAGGGGCAGGAGCTCTCCATGGCTACACCTTC. The chain couples TRBV12-5 to TRBJ1-2; D is possibly TRBD1 (6 bases). V was trimmed by 0 bases and J by 6 bases, leaving 20 bases between them. There are 17 residues in the CDR3. CDR1 LGHNT and CDR2 FRNRAP come from the germline V gene. Full variable domain (remainder filled in from reference TRBV12-5 and TRBJ1-2): DARVTQTPRHKVTEMGQEVTMRCQPILGHNTVFWYRQTMMQGLELLAYFRNRAPLDDSGMPKDRFSAEMPDATLATLKIQPSEPRDSAVYFCASGLVAGAGALHGYTFGSGTRLTVV.

V and J are TRBV7-9 and TRBJ2-1, with 10 bases identical to TRBD2. Germline CDR1 reads SEHNR; CDR2 reads FQNEAQ (reference sequence). This CDR3 spans 16 amino acids. With V trimmed by 5 bases and J by 9 bases, 13 bases remained unmatched. The CDR3 protein is CASSEPLAGVPSEQFF. CDR3 coding DNA: TGTGCCAGCAGCGAACCCCTAGCGGGAGTGCCCTCTGAGCAGTTCTTC.

The CDR3 is CASGLVPQREGDQMIISSYNEQFF. In DNA form, the CDR3 reads TGTGCTAGTGGTTTGGTACCGCAGCGGGAGGGCGATCAGATGATAATAAGCTCCTACAATGAGCAGTTCTTC. The gene calls are TRBV12-5 and TRBJ2-1, with 10 bases identical to TRBD2. The CDR3 is made up of 24 amino acids. Germline trimming cut 0 bases from V and 0 bases from J; bases unmatched to any gene: 23. The germline CDR1 and CDR2 sequences are LGHNT and FRNRAP.

The table lists this clone with a few counts. The gene calls are TRBV9 and TRBJ1-1; possibly TRBD1 for D (5 bases). CDR3 size: 13 residues. Germline lookup yields CDR1 SGDLS and CDR2 YYNGEE. Between the trimmed V and J ends, which lost 2 bases and 2 bases, there was a span of 7 bases. CDR3 loop: CASSVTVNTEAFF. CDR3 in DNA: TGTGCCAGCAGCGTGACAGTAAACACTGAAGCTTTCTTT.

The V call is TRBV4-1, the J call TRBJ2-7; D is undetermined. This CDR3 has 18 amino acids. Germline loops: CDR1 MGHRA, CDR2 YSYEKL. The germline V and J ends were trimmed by 1 base and 2 bases, with 21 bases remaining between them. This chain's CDR3 is CASSQAIPRSTTTYEQYF. CDR3 DNA sequence: TGCGCCAGCAGCCAAGCCATCCCCCGGAGCACAACCACCTACGAGCAGTACTTC.

In this sample, this clone turned up a few times. The same CDR3 also results from other DNA sequences found in this sample. This chain connects TRBV5-1 to TRBJ1-1, with 7 bases lining up with TRBD1. Germline V gives CDR1 SGHRS, CDR2 YFSETQ. The trim removed 4 bases at V and 2 bases at J, leaving 2 bases unmatched. The length of the CDR3 is 13 residues. In DNA form, the CDR3 reads TGCGCCAGCAGCCGGGACAGAAACACTGAAGCTTTCTTT. This gives the protein CASSRDRNTEAFF.

The CDR3 region is CASSLAGRGVLNQPQHF. For the CDR3, the DNA is TGTGCCAGCAGCTTAGCTGGCAGGGGGGTGCTCAATCAGCCCCAGCATTTT. V is TRBV11-2 and J is TRBJ1-5; 7 positions agree with TRBD1. The V segment lost 1 base and the J segment 3 bases; nucleotides outside the gene matches: 9. CDR3 length equals 17 residues. Germline loops: CDR1 SGHAT, CDR2 FQNNGV.

This clone showed up just a few times. The V gene is TRBV5-6, the J gene TRBJ2-7; D not certain. The V and J ends lost 4 bases and 1 base respectively, with 9 bases between them. From germline, CDR1 is SGHDT and CDR2 YYEEEE. This CDR3 is 13 amino acids long. The DNA of the CDR3 is TGTGCCAGCAGCCACCGAGGATCCTACGAGCAGTACTTC. It translates to CASSHRGSYEQYF.

The CDR3 bases are TGTGCCAGCAGCCATACAGGGGTAGGCTACGAGCAGTACTTC. This encodes CASSHTGVGYEQYF. The chain combines TRBV7-9 with TRBJ2-7, with 7 positions matching TRBD1. The CDR3 is 14 amino acids. With 5 bases clipped from V and 3 bases from J, the junction kept 7 bases outside the gene matches. Looked up from germline, CDR1 is SEHNR and CDR2 is FQNEAQ (reference sequence).

V and J are TRBV28 and TRBJ2-7, with 14 bases lining up with TRBD2. CDR1 is MDHEN, CDR2 SYDVKM, per germline. This CDR3 has 15 amino acids. Trimming at V came to 8 bases and at J to 9 bases, leaving 12 bases not matched to a gene. In DNA form, the CDR3 reads TGTGCCAGCGGCCAGGTCGGGACTAGCGGGAGTGTGCAGTACTTC. Encoded protein: CASGQVGTSGSVQYF.

This clone has just a few counts. The chain joins TRBV5-6 to TRBJ2-7; D not certain. The ends were cut back, 2 bases at V and 3 bases at J, with 18 bases in the middle. The length of the CDR3 is 16 residues. Germline V CDR1 and CDR2: SGHDT, YYEEEE. Here the CDR3 DNA reads TGTGCCAGCAGCTTACTCCACCCCTTTGCCAACTACGAGCAGTACTTC. Its translation: CASSLLHPFANYEQYF. The variable domain in full, completed from reference TRBV5-6 and TRBJ2-7, reads DAGVTQSPTHLIKTRGQQVTLRCSPKSGHDTVSWYQQALGQGPQFIFQYYEEEERQRGNFPDRFSGHQFPNYSSELNVNALLLGDSALYLCASSLLHPFANYEQYFGPGTRLTVT.

This clone has just a few counts. This rearrangement joins TRBV5-1 to TRBJ1-6, with 7 bases lining up with TRBD1. This CDR3 has 16 amino acids. V lost 4 bases to trimming and J lost 9 bases; unmatched junction nucleotides: 13. Germline CDR1 SGHRS, CDR2 YFSETQ. The CDR3, as DNA: TGCGCCAGCAGCCCCCCGGGGGACAGAGCCAGTTCACCCCTCCACTTT. As protein: CASSPPGDRASSPLHF.

V usage is TRBV4-2 and J usage is TRBJ1-2, with 8 bases lining up with TRBD1. Looked up from germline, CDR1 is LGHNA and CDR2 is YNFKEQ. This CDR3 has 15 residues. The trim removed 3 bases at V and 8 bases at J, leaving 11 bases unmatched. The DNA of the CDR3 is TGTGCCAGCAGCCACCCTGGACAGGGAAGTGACGGCTACACCTTC. Protein sequence: CASSHPGQGSDGYTF.

This sequence joins TRBV5-4 and TRBJ2-7, with 10 positions matching TRBD2. V lost 4 bases to trimming and J lost 7 bases; unmatched junction nucleotides: 14. Germline-derived CDR1 and CDR2 are SGHNT and YYREEE (reference sequence). The CDR3 has 16 amino acids. CDR3 in DNA: TGTGCCAGCAGCCCCAAACGAGCGGGGGGGACCTTTGAGCAGTACTTC. It encodes CASSPKRAGGTFEQYF.